These T cell receptor beta chains were read from a single sample in a study of OX40 agonist ivuxolimab in advanced cancers. Clones were sequenced by immunoSEQ multiplex PCR, and TCRdb holds only the in-frame ones, with some missing. This table holds about 82,000 clones, less than 90% found once. Specimen: CD4+ or CD8+ T cells sorted from blood, collected in a trial of the OX40 agonist ivuxolimab. The receptors come from an adult with an advanced solid tumor such as melanoma, head and neck, liver or kidney cancer. The CDR3 runs from the conserved cysteine through the conserved F or W. Fields, in order: V gene, J gene, D gene, clone size, CDR3 protein, CDR3 DNA. The D gene is left open where the match is weak. Where a row states a size, it is once, few, many or the class of an expanded clone; other rows omit it.

>TRBV2|TRBJ1-1|-|-
CASRLQNTEAFF
TGTGCCAGCAGGCTACAGAACACTGAAGCTTTCTTT
>TRBV28|TRBJ1-1|TRBD1|-
CASSRTSGQSTEAFF
TGTGCCAGCAGTCGAACTTCGGGACAGTCCACTGAAGCTTTCTTT
>TRBV21-1|TRBJ1-5|-|few
CASSKGDRVGQPQHF
TGTGCCAGCAGCAAAGGCGACAGGGTTGGACAGCCCCAGCATTTT
>TRBV2|TRBJ1-5|TRBD1|once
CASSWTGGNQPQHF
TGTGCCAGCAGCTGGACAGGGGGCAATCAGCCCCAGCATTTT
>TRBV2|TRBJ2-7|-|-
CASSGESYEQYF
TGTGCCAGCAGTGGAGAGTCCTACGAGCAGTACTTC
>TRBV27|TRBJ1-1|-|-
CASRADRLNTEAFF
TGTGCCAGCAGGGCCGACAGATTAAACACTGAAGCTTTCTTT
>TRBV10-2|TRBJ1-1|TRBD1|-
CASSQGAANTEAFF
TGCGCCAGTTCACAGGGGGCCGCCAACACTGAAGCTTTCTTT
>TRBV6-5|TRBJ1-3|-|-
CASTLRGGNTIYF
TGTGCCAGCACCCTTCGGGGAGGAAACACCATATATTTT
>TRBV6-5|TRBJ2-5|-|-
CASTDLSQETQYF
TGTGCCAGTACGGACTTGAGCCAAGAGACCCAGTACTTC
>TRBV6-6|TRBJ1-6|TRBD1|-
CASSYSRQGYSPLHF
TGTGCCAGCAGTTACTCTCGACAGGGTTATTCACCCCTCCACTTT
>TRBV29-1|TRBJ2-2|TRBD2|-
CSVDPSSGGSTGELFF
TGCAGCGTTGATCCCTCTAGCGGGGGTTCCACCGGGGAGCTGTTTTTT
>TRBV19|TRBJ2-3|-|-
CASSLLGTDTQYF
TGTGCCAGTAGCTTACTAGGAACAGATACGCAGTATTTT
>TRBV5-4|TRBJ1-2|-|-
CASFEDSYYGYTF
TGTGCCAGCTTTGAAGACAGTTACTATGGCTACACCTTC
>TRBV19|TRBJ2-1|TRBD1|-
CASSIVGQGAGTSYNEQFF
TGTGCCAGTAGTATAGTGGGACAGGGGGCAGGAACCTCCTACAATGAGCAGTTCTTC
>TRBV9|TRBJ2-1|TRBD2|-
CASSVTLTSGGLGEQFF
TGTGCCAGCAGCGTAACCCTCACTAGCGGGGGGCTCGGTGAGCAGTTCTTC
>TRBV7-2|TRBJ2-5|TRBD1|-
CASSLTGGAETQYF
TGTGCCAGCAGCTTAACAGGGGGCGCGGAGACCCAGTACTTC
>TRBV30|TRBJ1-2|-|-
CAWSAHGVYGYTF
TGTGCCTGGAGTGCGCATGGGGTCTATGGCTACACCTTC
>TRBV7-3|TRBJ2-3|-|-
CASSPRSGVSDTQYF
TGTGCCAGCAGCCCCAGATCTGGGGTCTCAGATACGCAGTATTTT
>TRBV6-1|TRBJ2-6|-|-
CASKVGSGANVLTF
TGTGCCAGCAAGGTAGGGTCTGGGGCCAACGTCCTGACTTTC
>TRBV10-3|TRBJ2-5|TRBD1|once
CAIRDRQETQYF
TGTGCCATCCGGGACAGGCAAGAGACCCAGTACTTC
>TRBV11-2|TRBJ2-1|TRBD1|few
CASSRARDRNNEQFF
TGTGCCAGCAGCAGAGCCCGGGACAGAAACAATGAGCAGTTCTTC
>TRBV19|TRBJ2-6|-|-
CASSTAAVSGANVLTF
TGTGCCAGTAGCACCGCGGCGGTGTCCGGGGCCAACGTCCTGACTTTC
>TRBV6-5|TRBJ2-7|-|-
CASKDPDYEQYF
TGTGCCAGCAAAGACCCGGACTACGAGCAGTACTTC
>TRBV18|TRBJ2-2|-|once
CASSPPNQGSNTGELFF
TGTGCCAGCTCACCACCGAATCAGGGATCGAACACCGGGGAGCTGTTTTTT
>TRBV4-2|TRBJ1-4|-|-
CASSQNLLWEKLFF
TGTGCCAGCAGCCAAAATCTATTGTGGGAAAAACTGTTTTTT
>TRBV7-9|TRBJ2-7|-|-
CASSPKIRVSDEQYF
TGTGCCAGCAGCCCAAAGATCAGGGTGTCCGACGAGCAGTACTTC
>TRBV27|TRBJ1-1|-|once
CASYSSLGGSGTEAFF
TGTGCCAGCTATAGCAGTTTAGGTGGGTCCGGCACTGAAGCTTTCTTT
>TRBV30|TRBJ2-1|-|-
CAWSVRSRYGQFF
TGTGCCTGGAGTGTACGGTCCAGATATGGGCAGTTCTTC
>TRBV6-1|TRBJ2-7|TRBD2|-
CASSILAGPYEQYF
TGTGCCAGCAGTATACTAGCGGGCCCTTACGAGCAGTACTTC
>TRBV4-1|TRBJ1-3|TRBD1|-
CASSRDRDSGNTIYF
TGCGCCAGCAGCCGAGACAGGGACTCTGGAAACACCATATATTTT
>TRBV21-1|TRBJ2-5|-|-
CASSKGIRAGEHSGTQYF
TGTGCCAGCAGCAAAGGAATTAGGGCGGGGGAGCACTCAGGGACCCAGTACTTC
>TRBV6-5|TRBJ2-3|-|-
CASNRGTGLDTQYF
TGTGCCAGCAACCGCGGGACCGGCTTGGATACGCAGTATTTT
>TRBV9|TRBJ2-7|-|-
CASSVNSDEGEQYF
TGTGCCAGCAGCGTAAACAGTGATGAGGGCGAGCAGTACTTC
>TRBV29-1|TRBJ2-7|-|-
CSVGGRDSEQYF
TGCAGCGTTGGGGGCAGGGATAGCGAGCAGTACTTC
>TRBV5-6|TRBJ2-7|TRBD1|-
CASSWTGNEQYF
TGTGCCAGCAGCTGGACAGGGAACGAGCAGTACTTC
>TRBV2|TRBJ2-5|TRBD1|-
CASRADRGPVETQYF
TGTGCCAGCAGGGCCGACAGGGGTCCCGTGGAGACCCAGTACTTC
>TRBV7-9|TRBJ2-7|-|-
CASSSATVYSYEQYF
TGTGCCAGCAGCTCGGCTACAGTATACTCCTACGAGCAGTACTTC
>TRBV30|TRBJ2-4|-|few
CAWSSSGTNIQYF
TGTGCCTGGAGCAGTTCAGGGACAAACATTCAGTACTTC
>TRBV14|TRBJ1-6|-|-
CASSALDGAFNSPLHF
TGTGCCAGCAGCGCCCTGGACGGAGCTTTTAATTCACCCCTCCACTTT
>TRBV29-1|TRBJ1-1|TRBD1|-
CSAAKGTGVMNTEAFF
TGCAGCGCCGCCAAAGGGACAGGGGTAATGAACACTGAAGCTTTCTTT
>TRBV6-5|TRBJ2-7|TRBD1|-
CASSYWDRGRGEQYF
TGTGCCAGCAGTTACTGGGACAGGGGGCGAGGGGAGCAGTACTTC
>TRBV6-5|TRBJ2-3|-|-
CASSLDGPSTDTQYF
TGTGCCAGCAGTTTGGACGGACCTAGCACAGATACGCAGTATTTT
>TRBV19|TRBJ1-6|-|-
CASKDNYNSPLHF
TGTGCCAGTAAGGACAACTATAATTCACCCCTCCACTTT